This T cell receptor (beta chain) comes out of a study of T cell clonality in common variable immunodeficiency. Assay: immunoSEQ multiplex PCR; the TCRdb copy retains only in-frame clones and omits some. Listed here are 60,000 to 75,000 clones without any singletons, the top ten holding around 1.6%. This clone appeared many times. The CDR3 end is not reached by the read, which stops 3 residues before it; the germline J gene fills it in. The V and J ends lost 4 bases and 5 bases, in that order; junction bases with no gene match: 5. The CDR3 consists of 14 residues. Germline V lookup: CDR1 SGHTA, CDR2 FQGNSA.

This chain links TRBV7-2 with TRBJ2-3, with TRBD2 matching over 8 bases. This sequence was found in a person aged 18 to 69 in good health. What was sequenced was peripheral blood mononuclear cells. CDR3 region: CASSSQREIDTQYF. CDR3 bases read: TGTGCCAGCAGCTCCCAGCGGGAGATAGATACG.